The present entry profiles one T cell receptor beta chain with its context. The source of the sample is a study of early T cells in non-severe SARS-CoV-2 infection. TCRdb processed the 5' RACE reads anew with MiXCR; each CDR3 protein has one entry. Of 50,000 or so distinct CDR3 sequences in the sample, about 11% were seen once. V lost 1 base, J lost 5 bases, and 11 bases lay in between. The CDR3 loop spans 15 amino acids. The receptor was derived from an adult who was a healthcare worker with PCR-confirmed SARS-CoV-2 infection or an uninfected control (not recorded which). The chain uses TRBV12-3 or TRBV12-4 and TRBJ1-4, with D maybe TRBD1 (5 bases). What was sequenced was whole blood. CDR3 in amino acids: CASSLEGTVNEKLFF. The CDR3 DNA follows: TGTGCCAGCAGTTTAGAGGGGACGGTGAATGAAAAACTGTTTTTT.